This T cell receptor (beta chain) was recorded in a study of tumor-infiltrating lymphocytes in primary liver carcinoma. Germline CDR1 reads ENHRY; CDR2 reads SYGVKD. The CDR3 length is 11 residues. V was pared by 5 bases and J by 7 bases, with 7 bases between. The study extracted blood RNA from unsorted whole blood and also extracted germline DNA. Prior to the surgical procedure, 3.5 to 5 milliliters of peripheral blood were collected. Researchers generated TCR beta cDNA from approximately 500 ng of total RNA, relying on a constant-region primer. ARM-PCR, slightly modified, supplied the TCR beta libraries through three nested multiplex PCR rounds. TRBV1-TRBV30 forward primers paired with a C-beta reverse primer were used in the first two PCR rounds, which ran roughly 10 cycles each. Each CDR3 protein is one row after TCRdb ran MiXCR on the multiplex PCR reads. The data hold fewer than 350,000 distinct CDR3 sequences, with less than 65% observed a single time.

This clonotype was recorded at least ten times. Its cognate antigen is unknown. Study-wide results and caveats: The difference in top-250-clone fraction between tumors and blood was significant, favoring tumors (p = 0.039).

The TCR was taken from a man aged 40-49 years with primary liver carcinoma and hepatitis B virus infection. The V and J genes are TRBV10-3 and TRBJ2-3; no firm D call. The sample was peripheral blood. CDR3 in DNA: TGTGCCATCAGTTTCTCCCATACGCAGTATTTT. This codes for CAISFSHTQYF.